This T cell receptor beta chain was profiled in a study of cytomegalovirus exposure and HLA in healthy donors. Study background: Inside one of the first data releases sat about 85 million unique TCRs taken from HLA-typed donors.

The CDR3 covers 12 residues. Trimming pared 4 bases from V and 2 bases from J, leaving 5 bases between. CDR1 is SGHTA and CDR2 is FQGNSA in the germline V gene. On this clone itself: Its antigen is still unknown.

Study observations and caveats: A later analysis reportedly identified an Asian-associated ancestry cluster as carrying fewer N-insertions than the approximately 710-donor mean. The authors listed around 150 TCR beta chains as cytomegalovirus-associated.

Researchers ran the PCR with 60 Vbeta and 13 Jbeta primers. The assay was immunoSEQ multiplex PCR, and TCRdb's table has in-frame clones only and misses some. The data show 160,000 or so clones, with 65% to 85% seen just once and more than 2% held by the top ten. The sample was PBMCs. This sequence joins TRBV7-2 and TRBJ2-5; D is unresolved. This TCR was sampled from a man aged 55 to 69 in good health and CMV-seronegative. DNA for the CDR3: TGTGCCAGCAGCTCCTATCAAGAGACCCAGTACTTC. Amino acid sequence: CASSSYQETQYF.